This T cell receptor beta chain was profiled in a study of CD8 T cells in Susac syndrome. Random hexamers were used to reverse transcribe the RNA input (0.5 to 1 ug). Multiplex immunoSEQ PCR targeted 54 Vbeta and 13 Jbeta TCR beta segments. TCRdb fed the immunoSEQ multiplex PCR reads into MiXCR, producing one record per CDR3 protein. The sample has roughly 150,000 distinct CDR3 sequences; 90% to 95% are singletons. This TCR was recovered from a human donor in good health. Sample: CD4+ T cells from PBMCs.

The CDR3 loop is CASSIGRGLNYGYTF. The CDR3 DNA is TGTGCCAGCAGCATTGGACGAGGGCTTAACTATGGCTACACCTTC. This chain connects TRBV7-2 to TRBJ1-2; D remains unclear. The V end lost 5 bases, the J end lost 1 base, and 14 bases lay between the germline ends. Germline assignment: CDR1 SGHTA and CDR2 FQGNSA. The CDR3 sequence is 15 residues long.